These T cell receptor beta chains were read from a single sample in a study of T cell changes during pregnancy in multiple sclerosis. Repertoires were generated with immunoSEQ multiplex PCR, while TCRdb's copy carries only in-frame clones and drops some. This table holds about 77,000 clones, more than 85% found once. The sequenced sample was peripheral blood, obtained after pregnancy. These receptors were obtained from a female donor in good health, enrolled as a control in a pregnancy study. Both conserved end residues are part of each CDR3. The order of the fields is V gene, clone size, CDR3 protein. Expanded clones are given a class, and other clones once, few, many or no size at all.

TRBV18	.	CASSPSPVPGNTIYF
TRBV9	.	CASSATSGSYNEQFF
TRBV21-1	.	CASKTGLFGYTF
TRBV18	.	CASSAAATYEQYF
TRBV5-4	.	CASSTAVTSGEETQYF
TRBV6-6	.	CASSYATGGNEKLFF
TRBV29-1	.	CSVEEGRQYF
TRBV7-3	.	CASSFRGSYNEQFF
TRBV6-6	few	CASDRSLNTEAFF
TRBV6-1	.	CASSDAGAMNTEAFF
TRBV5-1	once	CASSWGTAKSNEQFF
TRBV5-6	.	CASSLWDRVNQPQHF
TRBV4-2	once	CASSLVAGPGNIDEQFF
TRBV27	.	CASSPSGTGRETQYF
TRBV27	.	CASSLVQAETQYF
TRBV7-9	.	CASSLLGELGEQYF
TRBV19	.	CASTDIHFADTGELFF
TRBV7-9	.	CASSLTGDSYNEQFF
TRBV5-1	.	CASSSPEVSRKAFF